This T cell receptor (beta chain) was retrieved from a study of cytomegalovirus exposure and HLA in healthy donors. Study conclusions and caveats: Fewer N-insertions than the roughly 670-donor mean were reportedly shown by an Asian-associated ancestry cluster in a later analysis.

This CDR3 has 14 amino acids. Looked up from germline, CDR1 is SGHTA and CDR2 is FQGNSA. The germline V and J ends were trimmed by 0 bases and 1 base, with 6 bases remaining between them. PCR primers comprised 60 Vbeta and 13 Jbeta primers. Produced via immunoSEQ multiplex PCR; TCRdb's table is partial and in-frame only. The sample lists about 190,000 clones; 80% to 90% were seen once. Comments on this clone: Its antigen is unknown.

The sequencing input was PBMCs. This receptor was taken from a man aged 25 to 45 in good health and CMV-seronegative. The chain links TRBV7-2 to TRBJ1-1, with unresolved D. The CDR3 spells CASSLATPNTEAFF. The CDR3 bases are TGTGCCAGCAGCTTAGCCACACCGAACACTGAAGCTTTCTTT.